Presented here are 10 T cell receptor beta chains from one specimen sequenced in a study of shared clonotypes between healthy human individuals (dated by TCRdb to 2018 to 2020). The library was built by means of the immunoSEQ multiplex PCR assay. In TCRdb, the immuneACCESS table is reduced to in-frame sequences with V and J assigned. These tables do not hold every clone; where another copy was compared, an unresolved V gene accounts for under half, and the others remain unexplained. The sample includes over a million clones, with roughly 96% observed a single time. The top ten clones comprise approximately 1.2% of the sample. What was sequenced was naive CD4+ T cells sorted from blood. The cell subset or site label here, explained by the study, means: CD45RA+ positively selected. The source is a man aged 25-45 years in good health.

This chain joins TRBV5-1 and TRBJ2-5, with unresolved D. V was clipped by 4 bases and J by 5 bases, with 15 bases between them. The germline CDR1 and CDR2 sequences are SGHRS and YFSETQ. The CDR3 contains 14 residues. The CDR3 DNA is TGCGCCAGCAGCCTCAGAGACCTTCGGGAGACCCAGTACTTC. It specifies CASSLRDLRETQYF.

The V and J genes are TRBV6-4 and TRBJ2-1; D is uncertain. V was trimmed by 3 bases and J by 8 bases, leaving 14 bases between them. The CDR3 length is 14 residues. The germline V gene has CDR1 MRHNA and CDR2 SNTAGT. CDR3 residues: CASSDSGGIYEQFF. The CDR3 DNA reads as TGTGCCAGCAGTGATTCAGGTGGGATCTATGAGCAGTTCTTC.

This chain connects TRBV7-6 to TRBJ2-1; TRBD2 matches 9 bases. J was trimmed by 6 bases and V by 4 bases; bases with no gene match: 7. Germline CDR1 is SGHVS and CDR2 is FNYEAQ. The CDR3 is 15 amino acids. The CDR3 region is CASSSIAGVGNEQFF. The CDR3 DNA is TGTGCCAGCAGCTCTATAGCGGGAGTCGGCAATGAGCAGTTCTTC.

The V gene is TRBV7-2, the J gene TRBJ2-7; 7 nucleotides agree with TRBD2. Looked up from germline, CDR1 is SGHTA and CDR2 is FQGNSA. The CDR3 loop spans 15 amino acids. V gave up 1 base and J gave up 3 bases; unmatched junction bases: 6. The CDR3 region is CASSLGAGAIYEQYF. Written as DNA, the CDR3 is TGTGCCAGCAGCTTAGGGGCGGGAGCTATCTACGAGCAGTACTTC.

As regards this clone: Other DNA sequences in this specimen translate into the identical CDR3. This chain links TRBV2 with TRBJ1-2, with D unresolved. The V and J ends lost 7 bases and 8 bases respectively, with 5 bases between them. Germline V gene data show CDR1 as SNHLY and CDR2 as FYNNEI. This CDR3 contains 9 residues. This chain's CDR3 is CASKDGYTF. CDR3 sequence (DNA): TGTGCCAGCAAGGACGGCTACACCTTC. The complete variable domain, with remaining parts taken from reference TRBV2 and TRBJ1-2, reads EPEVTQTPSHQVTQMGQEVILRCVPISNHLYFYWYRQILGQKVEFLVSFYNNEISEKSEIFDDQFSVERPDGSNFTLKIRSTKLEDSAMYFCASKDGYTFGSGTRLTVV.

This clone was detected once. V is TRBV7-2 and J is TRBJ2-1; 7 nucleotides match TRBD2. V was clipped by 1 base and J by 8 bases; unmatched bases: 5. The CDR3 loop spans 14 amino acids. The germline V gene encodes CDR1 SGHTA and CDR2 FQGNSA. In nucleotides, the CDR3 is TGTGCCAGCAGCTTAGTTGGCGGGGGAGATGAGCAGTTCTTC. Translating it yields CASSLVGGGDEQFF.

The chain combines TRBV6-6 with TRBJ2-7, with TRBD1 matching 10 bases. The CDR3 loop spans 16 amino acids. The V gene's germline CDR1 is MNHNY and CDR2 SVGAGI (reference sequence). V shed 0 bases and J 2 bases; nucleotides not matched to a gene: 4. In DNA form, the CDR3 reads TGTGCCAGCAGTTACTCCGGACAGGGGGGACCCTACGAGCAGTACTTC. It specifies CASSYSGQGGPYEQYF.

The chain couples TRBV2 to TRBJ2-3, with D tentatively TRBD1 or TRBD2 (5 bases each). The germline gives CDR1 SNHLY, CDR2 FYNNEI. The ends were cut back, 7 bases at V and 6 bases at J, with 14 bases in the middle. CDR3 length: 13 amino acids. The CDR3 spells CASTRGPQDTQYF. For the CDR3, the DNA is TGTGCCAGCACTCGGGGCCCTCAGGATACGCAGTATTTT.

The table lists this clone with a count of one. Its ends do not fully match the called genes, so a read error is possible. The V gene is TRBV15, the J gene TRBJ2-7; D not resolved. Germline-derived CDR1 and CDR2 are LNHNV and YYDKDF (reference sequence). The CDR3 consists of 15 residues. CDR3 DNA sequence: TGTGCCACCAGAAGAGATTCTGACGAGAAGTACGAGCAGTACTTC. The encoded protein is CATRRDSDEKYEQYF.

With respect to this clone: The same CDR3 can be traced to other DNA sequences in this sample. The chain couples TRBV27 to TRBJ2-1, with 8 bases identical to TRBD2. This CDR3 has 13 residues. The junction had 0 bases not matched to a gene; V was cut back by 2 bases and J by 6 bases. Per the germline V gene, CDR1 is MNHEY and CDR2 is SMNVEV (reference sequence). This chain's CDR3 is CASSLREGNEQFF. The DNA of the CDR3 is TGTGCCAGCAGTTTACGGGAGGGCAATGAGCAGTTCTTC.